This T cell receptor beta chain comes out of a study of T cell repertoires in cytomegalovirus infection. About the research overall: Matching HLA type, along with CMV infection, was indicated by public TCR beta signatures.

This clonotype has a handful of counts. Its antigen is as yet unknown. Study conclusions and caveats: Carriers of CMV and the relevant HLA type were discriminated by public TCR beta frequency. The ex vivo response was dominated by HLA-C-restricted CMV-specific TCR beta clonotypes.

TCRdb re-called the reads with MiXCR, one entry per CDR3 protein. The data contain almost 500,000 distinct CDR3 sequences, around 10% of them singletons. The sequenced material came from PBMCs. This receptor was identified in a human donor in good health (CMV status not recorded). Some clones in this sample may be carry-over from other donors' samples.

In DNA form, the CDR3 reads TGCAGTGCTGGCCCTTCGAGCGGGGGGGGTGGGACCCAGTACTTC. Protein sequence: CSAGPSSGGGGTQYF. The rearrangement joins TRBV20-1 to TRBJ2-5; 10 positions match TRBD2. Germline CDR1 and CDR2: DFQATT and SNEGSKA (reference sequence). The CDR3 is 15 residues long. Trimming cost V 5 bases and J 7 bases; bases outside gene matches: 13.